These 15 T cell receptor beta chains share one sample of origin, sequenced in a study of early T cells in non-severe SARS-CoV-2 infection. Using its own MiXCR run on the 5' RACE reads, TCRdb lists one record per CDR3 protein. The table has about 33,000 distinct CDR3 sequences, 4.5% to 5% seen once. Specimen: whole blood. The origin of the receptors is an adult who was a healthcare worker with PCR-confirmed SARS-CoV-2 infection or an uninfected control (not recorded which).

The rearrangement joins TRBV3-1 to TRBJ2-7; D remains ambiguous. From germline, CDR1 is LGHDT and CDR2 YNNKEL (reference sequence). Trimming cost V 0 bases and J 0 bases, with 9 bases left between them. The length of the CDR3 is 15 residues. The CDR3 protein is CASSQDGVSSYEQYF. CDR3 coding DNA: TGTGCCAGCAGCCAAGATGGAGTGAGCTCCTACGAGCAGTACTTC.

This clonotype was seen many times. The chain carries TRBV20-1 and TRBJ1-1, with D possibly TRBD1 on 5 matching bases. Germline CDR1 and CDR2: DFQATT and SNEGSKA (reference sequence). The CDR3 covers 13 residues. V gave up 3 bases and J gave up 1 base, with 9 bases separating them. CDR3 amino acids: CSASGTPNTEAFF. The CDR3 DNA follows: TGCAGTGCTAGCGGGACGCCGAACACTGAAGCTTTCTTT.

This clonotype showed up many times. The chain links TRBV7-6 to TRBJ2-2; 10 bases agree with TRBD1. The CDR3 contains 18 residues. Trimming at V came to 6 bases and at J to 4 bases, leaving 14 bases not matched to a gene. CDR1 and CDR2 from the germline V gene are SGHVS and FNYEAQ. CDR3 sequence reads: CASSATGGHTAGTGELFF. Written as DNA, the CDR3 is TGTGCCAGCAGTGCGACAGGGGGCCATACCGCCGGCACCGGGGAGCTGTTTTTT.

There are a few counts of this clonotype. V is TRBV27 and J is TRBJ2-7; D may be TRBD1 (5 bases). V lost 4 bases to trimming and J lost 2 bases, with 9 bases between them. The length of the CDR3 is 13 residues. From germline, CDR1 is MNHEY and CDR2 SMNVEV (reference sequence). Written as DNA, the CDR3 is TGTGCCAGCAGTTGGCAAGGGGCCTACGAGCAGTACTTC. The encoded protein is CASSWQGAYEQYF.

Relative to its sample, this clonotype is medium-sized. The chain joins TRBV29-1 to TRBJ2-5; TRBD2 agrees at 7 bases. CDR3 length: 13 amino acids. The germline V gene encodes CDR1 SQVTM and CDR2 ANQGSEA. The junction had 7 bases not matched to a gene; V was cut back by 6 bases and J by 3 bases. In nucleotides, the CDR3 is TGCAGCGTCAAACTAGCGCTGAAAGAGACCCAGTACTTC. Translating it yields CSVKLALKETQYF.

Many counts were recorded for this clonotype. This chain uses TRBV2 with TRBJ1-4, with D unresolved. The V end was cut by 8 bases, the J end by 8 bases, with 15 bases between. The CDR3 runs 13 residues. Germline CDR1 and CDR2: SNHLY and FYNNEI. The CDR3 region is CASVGGGLEKLFF. The DNA for the CDR3 is TGTGCCAGCGTGGGAGGAGGCTTAGAAAAACTGTTTTTT. Drawing the rest from reference TRBV2 and TRBJ1-4, the complete variable domain is EPEVTQTPSHQVTQMGQEVILRCVPISNHLYFYWYRQILGQKVEFLVSFYNNEISEKSEIFDDQFSVERPDGSNFTLKIRSTKLEDSAMYFCASVGGGLEKLFFGSGTQLSVL.

This clonotype was detected ten times or more. The genes are TRBV20-1 and TRBJ2-5, with TRBD2 identical over 15 bases. CDR3 length equals 16 residues. CDR1 and CDR2 from the germline V gene are DFQATT and SNEGSKA (reference sequence). The J segment lost 4 bases and the V segment lost 0 bases, leaving 3 bases of the junction unmatched. CDR3 sequence reads: CSARDPGLAGGETQYF. The CDR3 nucleotides read TGCAGTGCTAGAGATCCGGGACTAGCGGGAGGAGAGACCCAGTACTTC.

In its sample, this clonotype ranks as medium-sized. This chain uses TRBV10-1 with TRBJ2-3, with 11 bases that match TRBD2. Losses at the gene ends were 1 base for V and 2 bases for J; bases not matched to a gene: 5. CDR1 is WNHNN, CDR2 SYGVQD, per germline (reference sequence). The CDR3 extends over 17 amino acids. The CDR3 sequence is CASSELTSGALTDTQYF. Here the CDR3 DNA reads TGCGCCAGCAGTGAGTTGACTAGCGGGGCCCTCACAGATACGCAGTATTTT.

There are many counts of this clonotype. CDR3 residues: CASSPDRVGTEAFF. In DNA form, the CDR3 reads TGTGCCAGCTCACCCGACAGGGTGGGCACTGAAGCTTTCTTT. The chain has TRBV18 and TRBJ1-1; TRBD1 matches 7 bases. In germline, CDR1 is KGHSH, CDR2 LQKENI. The CDR3 covers 14 residues. V dropped 3 bases and J dropped 4; count of bases not matched to a gene: 5.

There are many counts of this clonotype. The J gene is TRBJ2-5, the V gene TRBV7-3; TRBD2 matches 8 bases. The CDR3 runs 15 residues. The germline V gene encodes CDR1 SGHTA and CDR2 FQGTGA. J was trimmed by 5 bases and V by 9 bases; bases with no gene match: 14. This CDR3 reads CASTNIAGRCETQYF. In nucleotides, the CDR3 is TGTGCCAGTACCAACATAGCGGGGCGGTGTGAGACCCAGTACTTC. The variable domain in full, with the rest retrieved from reference TRBV7-3 and TRBJ2-5, is GAGVSQTPSNKVTEKGKYVELRCDPISGHTALYWYRQSLGQGPEFLIYFQGTGAADDSGLPNDRFFAVRPEGSVSTLKIQRTERGDSAVYLCASTNIAGRCETQYFGPGTRLLVL.

The chain combines TRBV28 with TRBJ1-3; TRBD1 might be the D (5 bases). CDR3 size: 16 residues. CDR1 is MDHEN and CDR2 is SYDVKM in the germline V gene. V was clipped by 6 bases and J by 0 bases, with 15 bases between them. Here the CDR3 DNA reads TGTGCCAGCAGCCGGAGTGCGGGGCCCTCTGGAAACACCATATATTTT. It codes for CASSRSAGPSGNTIYF. The variable domain in full, completed from reference TRBV28 and TRBJ1-3, reads DVKVTQSSRYLVKRTGEKVFLECVQDMDHENMFWYRQDPGLGLRLIYFSYDVKMKEKGDIPEGYSVSREKKERFSLILESASTNQTSMYLCASSRSAGPSGNTIYFGEGSWLTVV.

The chain is built from TRBV15 and TRBJ1-4; D gene ambiguous. Germline loops: CDR1 LNHNV, CDR2 YYDKDF (reference sequence). V shed 3 bases and J shed 2 bases, with 10 bases lying between them. This CDR3 spans 15 amino acids. CDR3: CATSRTKSTNEKLFF. The CDR3 DNA sequence: TGTGCCACCAGCAGGACAAAGTCTACTAATGAAAAACTGTTTTTT. Together with reference TRBV15 and TRBJ1-4, the CDR3 gives the full variable domain: DAMVIQNPRYQVTQFGKPVTLSCSQTLNHNVMYWYQQKSSQAPKLLFHYYDKDFNNEADTPDNFQSRRPNTSFCFLDIRSPGLGDTAMYLCATSRTKSTNEKLFFGSGTQLSVL.

This clonotype has ten or more counts. The chain joins TRBV20-1 to TRBJ2-3, with 9 bases aligning to TRBD2. The CDR3 sequence is 14 residues long. CDR1 and CDR2 from the germline V gene are DFQATT and SNEGSKA (reference sequence). Unmatched junction bases numbered 7, after V lost 5 bases and J lost 4 bases. In nucleotides, the CDR3 is TGCAGTGCTGATGAGCGGGGGGCCCCAGATACGCAGTATTTT. Its protein product is CSADERGAPDTQYF.

This clonotype was recorded a few times. The CDR3 DNA sequence: TGTGCCAGCAGTGAACAGGGGGGGGCAGATACGCAGTATTTT. Its translation is CASSEQGGADTQYF. This chain joins TRBV6-4 and TRBJ2-3; possibly TRBD1 for D (8 bases). From germline, CDR1 is MRHNA and CDR2 SNTAGT. There are 14 residues in the CDR3. Trimming took 3 bases from V and 4 from J, leaving 11 bases between them.

This clonotype has ten or more counts. This sequence joins TRBV24-1 and TRBJ2-2; 11 bases fit TRBD1. From germline, CDR1 is KGHDR and CDR2 SFDVKD. CDR3 size: 16 residues. V lost 5 bases to trimming and J lost 3 bases; unmatched junction nucleotides: 4. The CDR3 region is CATSGTGGFDTGELFF. The CDR3 DNA follows: TGTGCCACCAGTGGGACAGGGGGCTTCGACACCGGGGAGCTGTTTTTT.